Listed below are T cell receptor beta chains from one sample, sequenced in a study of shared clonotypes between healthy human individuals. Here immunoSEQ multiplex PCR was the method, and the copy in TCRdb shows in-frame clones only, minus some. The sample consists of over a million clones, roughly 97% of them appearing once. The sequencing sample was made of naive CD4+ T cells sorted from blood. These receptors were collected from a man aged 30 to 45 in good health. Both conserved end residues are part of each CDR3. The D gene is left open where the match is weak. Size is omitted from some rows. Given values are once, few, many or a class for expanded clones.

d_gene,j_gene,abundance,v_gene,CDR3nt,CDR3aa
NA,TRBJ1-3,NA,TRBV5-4,TGTGCCAGCAGCGCGGACGGGCAAAGATCTGGAAACACCATATATTTT,CASSADGQRSGNTIYF
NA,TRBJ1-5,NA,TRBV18,TGTGCCAGCTCACCACTTCCAAGCCAGGATAGCAATCAGCCCCAGCATTTT,CASSPLPSQDSNQPQHF
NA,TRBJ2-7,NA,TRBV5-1,TGCGCCAGCAGCTTGGGACAAGCGTCCTACGAGCAGTACTTC,CASSLGQASYEQYF
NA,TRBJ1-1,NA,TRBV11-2,TGTGCCAGCAGCTTATGGGGACAGAACACTGAAGCTTTCTTT,CASSLWGQNTEAFF
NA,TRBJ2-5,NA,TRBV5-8,TGTGCCAGCGGACAGCGAGTAGAGACCCAGTACTTC,CASGQRVETQYF
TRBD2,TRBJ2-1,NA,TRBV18,TGTGCCAGCTCACAGGCGCTAGCGGGAGTTACCTCCTACAATGAGCAGTTCTTC,CASSQALAGVTSYNEQFF
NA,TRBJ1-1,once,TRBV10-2,TGCGCCAGCAGACCTCGGGACTACACTGAAGCTTTCTTT,CASRPRDYTEAFF
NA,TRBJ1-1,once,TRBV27,TGTGCCAGCATCCGTAGGGGGGACGGGACTGAAGCTTTCTTT,CASIRRGDGTEAFF
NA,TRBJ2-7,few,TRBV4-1,TGCGCCAGCAGCCACCGACAGTCCTACGAGCAGTACTTC,CASSHRQSYEQYF
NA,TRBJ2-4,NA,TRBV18,TGTGCCAGCTCACCAGTAGTCGGGAGCGGCAAAAACATTCAGTACTTC,CASSPVVGSGKNIQYF
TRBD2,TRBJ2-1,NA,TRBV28,TGTGCCAGCAGTTTTGGCGGGAGCTCCTACAATGAGCAGTTCTTC,CASSFGGSSYNEQFF
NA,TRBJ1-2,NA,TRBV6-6,TGTGCCAGCAGCCAACAGAGACGGTCTAACTATGGCTACACCTTC,CASSQQRRSNYGYTF
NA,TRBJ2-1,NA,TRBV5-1,TGCGCCAGCAGCTTTGCCGTCAGCTCCTACAATGAGCAGTTCTTC,CASSFAVSSYNEQFF
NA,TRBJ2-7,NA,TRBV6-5,TGTGCCAGCAGTCGCGGCGGGGTCCGTGTCTTC,CASSRGGVRVF
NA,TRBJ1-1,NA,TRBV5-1,TGCGCCAGCAGCTTTGGTTCGACACAGGGGAACACTGAAGCTTTCTTT,CASSFGSTQGNTEAFF
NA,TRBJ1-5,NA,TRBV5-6,TGTGCCAGCAGCTTCGGGTCGGTAGATCAGCCCCAGCATTTT,CASSFGSVDQPQHF
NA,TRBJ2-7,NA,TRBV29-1,TGCAGCGTCGGGGCGGGTTCCTACGAGCAGTACTTC,CSVGAGSYEQYF
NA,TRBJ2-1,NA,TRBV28,TGTGCCAGCAGACCGACCACAGGACCCTCCTACAATGAGCAGTTCTTC,CASRPTTGPSYNEQFF
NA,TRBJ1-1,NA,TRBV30,TGTGCCTGGAATCTTCAGGGTAACACTGAAGCTTTCTTT,CAWNLQGNTEAFF
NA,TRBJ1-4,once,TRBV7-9,TGTGCCAGCAGCCCCATGGAGGTGGGGGGTGAAAAACTGTTTTTT,CASSPMEVGGEKLFF
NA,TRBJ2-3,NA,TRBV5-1,TGCGCCACCGCGGAGGGGCTCACAGATACGCAGTATTTT,CATAEGLTDTQYF
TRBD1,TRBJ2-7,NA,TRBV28,TGTGCCAGCACCCCTCGGGCCCAGGGGGCTCTAATGTACTTC,CASTPRAQGALMYF
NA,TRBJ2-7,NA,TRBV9,TGTGCCAGCAGCGTAGGGGCAGGCTCCTACGTGCAGTACTTC,CASSVGAGSYVQYF
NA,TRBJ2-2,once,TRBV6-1,TGTGCCAGCAGTGGCAACGTCGTTCAAACCGGGGAGCTGTTTTTT,CASSGNVVQTGELFF
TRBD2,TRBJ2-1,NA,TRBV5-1,TGCGCCAGCAGCTTGTCGAAGACTAGCGGGCGAGGCAACAATGAGCAGTTCTTC,CASSLSKTSGRGNNEQFF
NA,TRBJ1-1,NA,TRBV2,TGTGCCAGCAGCCTCGGACCCACTGAAGCTTTCTTT,CASSLGPTEAFF
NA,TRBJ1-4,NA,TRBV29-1,TGCAGCGTTGAAGATTTGGGTGAAAAACTGTTTTTT,CSVEDLGEKLFF